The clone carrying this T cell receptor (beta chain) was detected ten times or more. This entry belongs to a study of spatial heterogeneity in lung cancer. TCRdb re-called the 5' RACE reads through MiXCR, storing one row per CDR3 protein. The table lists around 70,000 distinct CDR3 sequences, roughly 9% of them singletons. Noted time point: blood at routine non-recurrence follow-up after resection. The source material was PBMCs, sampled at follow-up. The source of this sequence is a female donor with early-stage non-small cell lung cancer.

The CDR3 region is CASSSGQLSYEQYF. The CDR3 DNA sequence: TGTGCCAGCAGCTCCGGACAGCTCTCCTACGAGCAGTACTTC. The chain links TRBV7-9 to TRBJ2-7; a weak D match, TRBD1 (6 bases). This CDR3 is built from 14 residues. Germline V lookup: CDR1 SEHNR, CDR2 FQNEAQ (reference sequence). Trimming removed 4 bases from V and 0 bases from J, with 10 bases in between. The whole variable domain, remainder taken from reference TRBV7-9 and TRBJ2-7, is DTGVSQNPRHKITKRGQNVTFRCDPISEHNRLYWYRQTLGQGPEFLTYFQNEAQLEKSRLLSDRFSAERPKGSFSTLEIQRTEQGDSAMYLCASSSGQLSYEQYFGPGTRLTVT.